The 20 T cell receptor beta chains below come from one sample, sequenced in a study of cytomegalovirus exposure and HLA in healthy donors. The primer mix had 60 Vbeta and 13 Jbeta primers. Generated by immunoSEQ multiplex PCR, the TCRdb table keeps only in-frame clones and is missing some. The sample contains some 200,000 clones, more than 60% of which appear only once. Sequencing input: PBMCs. The receptors derive from a female donor in good health and CMV-seronegative.

The chain uses TRBV2 and TRBJ1-2; weak D call: TRBD1 (6 bases). The germline gives CDR1 SNHLY, CDR2 FYNNEI. The CDR3 contains 14 residues. With 8 bases removed from V and 3 bases from J, the gap between germline ends came to 16 bases. The chain's CDR3 is CASPVPQGDYGYTF. In nucleotides, the CDR3 is TGTGCCAGCCCGGTCCCACAGGGAGACTATGGCTACACCTTC.

The chain uses TRBV7-3 and TRBJ1-1; 10 bases are shared with TRBD1. The CDR3 runs to 13 residues. CDR1 and CDR2 (germline): SGHTA, FQGTGA. V dropped 5 bases and J dropped 5; count of bases not matched to a gene: 2. CDR3 in DNA: TGTGCCAGCAGCCCGGGACAGGGGACTGAAGCTTTCTTT. Translation gives CASSPGQGTEAFF.

J is TRBJ2-7 and V is TRBV19, with a tentative D call TRBD2 (6 bases). The V gene's germline CDR1 is LNHDA and CDR2 SQIVND (reference sequence). Trimming removed 3 bases from V and 6 bases from J, with 12 bases in between. The CDR3 is made up of 13 amino acids. CDR3 sequence reads: CASSISGSREQYF. The CDR3 DNA sequence: TGTGCCAGTAGTATTTCCGGGAGTCGCGAGCAGTACTTC.

The rearrangement joins TRBV7-2 to TRBJ1-5, with D perhaps TRBD1 (6 bases). This CDR3 has 15 amino acids. The V gene's germline CDR1 is SGHTA and CDR2 FQGNSA. With 1 base removed from V and 6 bases from J, the gap between germline ends came to 13 bases. CDR3 coding DNA: TGTGCCAGCAGCTTAGTCGCAGGGGTGGGTCAGCCCCAGCATTTT. Translation: CASSLVAGVGQPQHF.

The V and J genes are TRBV5-1 and TRBJ2-1; TRBD2 matches 15 bases. This CDR3 comprises 16 residues. V was pared by 5 bases and J by 4 bases, with 4 bases of the junction left unmatched. The germline gives CDR1 SGHRS, CDR2 YFSETQ. The CDR3 sequence: CASSRTSGGAYNEQFF. The CDR3 coding sequence is TGCGCCAGCAGTCGGACTAGCGGGGGGGCTTACAATGAGCAGTTCTTC.

The V gene is TRBV2, the J gene TRBJ2-3; D possibly corresponds to TRBD2 (5 bases). V was pared by 5 bases and J by 8 bases, with 11 bases between. CDR1 is SNHLY, CDR2 FYNNEI, per germline. The CDR3 totals 12 residues. The CDR3 here is CASSSLRGTQYF. The CDR3 DNA sequence: TGTGCCAGCAGTTCCCTTCGGGGTACGCAGTATTTT.

This chain uses TRBV7-9 with TRBJ2-5; TRBD2 agrees at 9 bases. V lost 5 bases, J lost 2 bases, and 6 bases stayed unmatched. The CDR3 sequence is 15 residues long. CDR1 SEHNR and CDR2 FQNEAQ come from the germline V gene (reference sequence). In nucleotides, the CDR3 is TGTGCCAGCAGCCGCGTGACTAGCGGACAAGAGACCCAGTACTTC. It yields the protein CASSRVTSGQETQYF.

The rearrangement joins TRBV19 to TRBJ2-5; no definite D call. The length of the CDR3 is 12 residues. The V end lost 6 bases, the J end lost 5 bases, and 10 bases lay between the germline ends. Germline V gene data show CDR1 as LNHDA and CDR2 as SQIVND (reference sequence). The CDR3 region has the DNA TGTGCCAGTAGCTCCCCGCGCGAGACCCAGTACTTC. Translation gives CASSSPRETQYF.

The chain employs TRBV5-4 and TRBJ2-3; 7 nucleotides line up with TRBD2. Per the germline V gene, CDR1 is SGHNT and CDR2 is YYREEE (reference sequence). Trimming at V came to 0 bases and at J to 6 bases, leaving 7 bases not matched to a gene. The CDR3 has 15 residues. The CDR3 sequence: CASSLEVGGRDTQYF. CDR3 bases: TGTGCCAGCAGCTTGGAGGTGGGGGGGAGGGATACGCAGTATTTT.

This clone was counted a few times. In nucleotides, the CDR3 is TGTGCCAGCAGCGTAGCCAGAAACTATGGCTACACCTTC. It translates to CASSVARNYGYTF. The chain links TRBV9 to TRBJ1-2; no reliable D call. V dropped 0 bases and J dropped 2 bases, with 5 bases sitting between them. The length of the CDR3 is 13 residues. Germline CDR1 reads SGDLS; CDR2 reads YYNGEE. Drawing the rest from reference TRBV9 and TRBJ1-2, the complete variable domain is DSGVTQTPKHLITATGQRVTLRCSPRSGDLSVYWYQQSLDQGLQFLIQYYNGEERAKGNILERFSAQQFPDLHSELNLSSLELGDSALYFCASSVARNYGYTFGSGTRLTVV.

J is TRBJ2-7 and V is TRBV20-1; D gene ambiguous. V was clipped by 1 base and J by 3 bases, with 4 bases between them. Germline V gene sequence: CDR1 DFQATT, CDR2 SNEGSKA (reference sequence). The length of the CDR3 is 11 residues. The CDR3 here is CSARANYEQYF. The CDR3 DNA reads as TGCAGTGCTAGAGCCAACTACGAGCAGTACTTC.

The CDR3 DNA follows: TGTGCCAGCAGCTTAAAGGGGTCCCCACAAAGAGCCGGGCAAGAGACCCAGTACTTC. Translating it yields CASSLKGSPQRAGQETQYF. The V gene is TRBV5-6, the J gene TRBJ2-5, with a weak D call TRBD1 (5 bases). The CDR3 runs 19 residues. V was trimmed by 2 bases and J by 2 bases, leaving 25 bases between them. The germline V gene has CDR1 SGHDT and CDR2 YYEEEE.

The chain recombines TRBV4-3 with TRBJ2-2; 8 nucleotides align to TRBD2. The CDR3 has 16 amino acids. The ends lost 4 bases at V and 5 bases at J; junction bases unmatched: 9. CDR1 is LGHNA and CDR2 is YSLEER in the germline V gene. CDR3 region: CASSPRAGGVTGELFF. CDR3 bases: TGCGCCAGCAGCCCCCGGGCCGGGGGGGTGACCGGGGAGCTGTTTTTT.

V usage is TRBV7-6 and J usage is TRBJ2-7, with a possible D match to TRBD2 (7 bases). The CDR3 runs 14 residues. CDR1 and CDR2 (germline): SGHVS, FNYEAQ. The V end was cut by 1 base, the J end by 2 bases, with 9 bases between. CDR3 in amino acids: CASSLEGGPYEQYF. In nucleotides, the CDR3 is TGTGCCAGCAGCTTAGAGGGGGGGCCCTACGAGCAGTACTTC.

The chain links TRBV29-1 to TRBJ2-1, with D perhaps TRBD2 (5 bases). CDR3 length: 13 residues. Germline V gene sequence: CDR1 SQVTM, CDR2 ANQGSEA. The V and J ends lost 2 bases and 7 bases respectively, with 12 bases between them. The CDR3 loop reads CSVESVASNEQFF. As DNA, the CDR3 is TGCAGCGTTGAATCGGTAGCGAGTAATGAGCAGTTCTTC.

This clone was seen only a few times. The chain has TRBV19 and TRBJ1-2; no reliable D call. This CDR3 contains 12 residues. The V gene lost 11 bases and the J gene lost 4 bases, with 14 bases spanning the gap. Germline CDR1 and CDR2: LNHDA and SQIVND (reference sequence). This chain's CDR3 is CAPQDRLYGYTF. CDR3 nucleotide sequence: TGTGCCCCCCAAGACCGACTCTATGGCTACACCTTC.

This clone was recorded once. The sample carries other DNA sequences with the same CDR3. This chain connects TRBV28 to TRBJ1-1; 8 positions agree with TRBD1. The length of the CDR3 is 14 residues. Looked up from germline, CDR1 is MDHEN and CDR2 is SYDVKM. J lost 4 bases, V lost 5 bases, and 6 bases had no gene match. As DNA, the CDR3 is TGTGCCAGCAGTCGTACAGGGGGGGCCACTGAAGCTTTCTTT. It yields the protein CASSRTGGATEAFF.

The V and J genes are TRBV4-2 and TRBJ2-3; 14 nucleotides line up with TRBD2. V lost 0 bases to trimming and J lost 2 bases; unmatched junction nucleotides: 13. The CDR3 extends over 21 amino acids. The V gene's germline CDR1 is LGHNA and CDR2 YNFKEQ. CDR3 in DNA: TGTGCCAGCAGCCAAGATACGGTGGGGACTAGCGGGGGAGGGGACACAGATACGCAGTATTTT. Amino acid sequence: CASSQDTVGTSGGGDTDTQYF.

V and J are TRBV5-4 and TRBJ1-2, with D unclear. V shed 5 bases and J shed 8 bases, with 13 bases lying between them. The CDR3 runs to 12 residues. The germline V gene has CDR1 SGHNT and CDR2 YYREEE (reference sequence). The CDR3 reads CASSTLERGYTF. The CDR3 bases are TGTGCCAGCAGTACCCTGGAGAGGGGCTACACCTTC.

The chain links TRBV28 to TRBJ2-3; perhaps TRBD2 as D (6 bases). From germline, CDR1 is MDHEN and CDR2 SYDVKM. V lost 7 bases to trimming and J lost 7 bases, with 15 bases between them. This CDR3 has 13 residues. CDR3 protein: CASNLPGRNTQYF. In nucleotides, the CDR3 is TGTGCCAGCAACCTACCCGGGAGAAATACGCAGTATTTT. The variable domain in full, completed from reference TRBV28 and TRBJ2-3, reads DVKVTQSSRYLVKRTGEKVFLECVQDMDHENMFWYRQDPGLGLRLIYFSYDVKMKEKGDIPEGYSVSREKKERFSLILESASTNQTSMYLCASNLPGRNTQYFGPGTRLTVL.